The TCR beta chain described here comes from a study of cytomegalovirus exposure and HLA in healthy donors. Use of 60 Vbeta and 13 Jbeta primers characterized the PCR. Original processing methods: Counted up in a later analysis, unique TCR beta chains came to some 75 million, with about 10 million shared. Using immunoSEQ multiplex PCR, the repertoire was profiled, and TCRdb retains in-frame clones only, with some absent. The DNA gave D and trimming, while V, J and clone size come from that table. The sample consists of 100,000 to 150,000 clones, approximately 87% of them appearing once. On this clone itself: The target antigen is unknown.

The CDR3 consists of 13 residues. Per the germline V gene, CDR1 is MDHEN and CDR2 is SYDVKM. The germline V and J ends were trimmed by 7 bases and 6 bases, with 15 bases remaining between them. Study-wide findings and caveats: As a later analysis revealed, the rate of TCR association differed by HLA locus, with DRB1 most and HLA-C fewest. Diagnosis of cytomegalovirus status made by the classifier reportedly showed high specificity and sensitivity. On later analysis, the bulk of CMV-associated TCR beta chains appeared to be HLA-restricted.

The J gene is TRBJ1-2, the V gene TRBV28; D is possibly TRBD1 (6 bases). Sequencing was done on a sample of PBMCs. The clonotype originates from a woman younger than 45 in good health and CMV-seronegative. The CDR3, as DNA: TGTGCCAGCAAGTCAGGGGCGACGGATGGCTACACCTTC. Amino acid sequence: CASKSGATDGYTF.